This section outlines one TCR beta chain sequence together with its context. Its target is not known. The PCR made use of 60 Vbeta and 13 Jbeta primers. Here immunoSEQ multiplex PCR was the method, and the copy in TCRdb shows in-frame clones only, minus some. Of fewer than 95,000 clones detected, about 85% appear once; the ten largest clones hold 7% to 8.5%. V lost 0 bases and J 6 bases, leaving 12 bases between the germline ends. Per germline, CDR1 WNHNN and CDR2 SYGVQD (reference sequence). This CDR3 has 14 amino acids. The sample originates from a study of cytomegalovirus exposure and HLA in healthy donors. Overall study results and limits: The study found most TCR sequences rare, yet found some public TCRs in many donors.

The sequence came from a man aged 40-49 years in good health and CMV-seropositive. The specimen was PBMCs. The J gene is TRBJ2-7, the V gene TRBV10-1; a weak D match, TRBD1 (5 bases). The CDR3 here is CASSESLGAAEQYF. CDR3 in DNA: TGCGCCAGCAGTGAGTCGCTAGGGGCGGCCGAGCAGTACTTC.